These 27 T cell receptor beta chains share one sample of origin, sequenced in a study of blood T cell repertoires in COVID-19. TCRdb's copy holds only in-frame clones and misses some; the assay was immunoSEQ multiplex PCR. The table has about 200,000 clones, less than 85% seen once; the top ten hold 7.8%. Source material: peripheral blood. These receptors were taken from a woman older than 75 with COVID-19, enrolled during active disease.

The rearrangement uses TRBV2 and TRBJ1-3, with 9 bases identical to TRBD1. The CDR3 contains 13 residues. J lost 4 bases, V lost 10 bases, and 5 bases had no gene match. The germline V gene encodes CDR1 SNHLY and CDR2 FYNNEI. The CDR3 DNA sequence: TGTGCCACGCGACAGGGGGTAGGAAACACCATATATTTT. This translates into CATRQGVGNTIYF.

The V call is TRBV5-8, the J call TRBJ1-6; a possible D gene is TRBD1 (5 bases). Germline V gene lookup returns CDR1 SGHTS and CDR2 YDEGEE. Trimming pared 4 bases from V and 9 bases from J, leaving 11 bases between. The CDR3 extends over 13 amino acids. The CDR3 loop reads CASSVPGGSPLHF. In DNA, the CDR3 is TGTGCCAGCAGCGTGCCCGGGGGTTCACCCCTCCACTTT.

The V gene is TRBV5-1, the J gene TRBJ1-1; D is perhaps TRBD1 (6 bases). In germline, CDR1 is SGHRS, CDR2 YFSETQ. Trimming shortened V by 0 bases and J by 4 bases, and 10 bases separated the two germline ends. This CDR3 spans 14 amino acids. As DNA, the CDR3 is TGCGCCAGCAGCTTGGGGGGGCTTGGCACTGAAGCTTTCTTT. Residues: CASSLGGLGTEAFF.

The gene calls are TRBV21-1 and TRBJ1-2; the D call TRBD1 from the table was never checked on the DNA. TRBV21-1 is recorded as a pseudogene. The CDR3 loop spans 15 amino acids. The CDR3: CASSNRDRGRFGYTF. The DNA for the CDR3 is TGTGCCAGCAGCAACCGGGACAGGGGGCGTTTTGGCTACACCTTC.

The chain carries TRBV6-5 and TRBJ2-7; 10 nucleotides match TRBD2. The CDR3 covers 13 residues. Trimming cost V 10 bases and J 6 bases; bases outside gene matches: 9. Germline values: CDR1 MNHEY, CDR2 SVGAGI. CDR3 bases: TGTGCCATCGGCCTTATAGCGGGAGGCGAGCAGTACTTC. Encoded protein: CAIGLIAGGEQYF.

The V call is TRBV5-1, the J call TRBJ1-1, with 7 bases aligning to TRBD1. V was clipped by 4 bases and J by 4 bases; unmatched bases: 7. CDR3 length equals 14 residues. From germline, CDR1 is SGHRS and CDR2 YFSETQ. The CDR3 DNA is TGCGCCAGCAGCGTCCGGGACAGAGCCACTGAAGCTTTCTTT. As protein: CASSVRDRATEAFF.

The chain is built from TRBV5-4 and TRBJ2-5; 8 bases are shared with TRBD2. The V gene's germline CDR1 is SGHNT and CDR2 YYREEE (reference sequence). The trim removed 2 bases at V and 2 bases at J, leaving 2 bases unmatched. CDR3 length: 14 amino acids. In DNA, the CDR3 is TGTGCCAGCAGCTTCGGGAGGGGGCAAGAGACCCAGTACTTC. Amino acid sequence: CASSFGRGQETQYF.

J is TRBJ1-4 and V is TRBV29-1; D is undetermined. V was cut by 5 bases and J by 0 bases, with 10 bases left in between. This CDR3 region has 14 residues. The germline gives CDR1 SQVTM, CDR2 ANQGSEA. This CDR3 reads CSVSPGTTNEKLFF. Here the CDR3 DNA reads TGCAGCGTTTCTCCCGGGACAACTAATGAAAAACTGTTTTTT.

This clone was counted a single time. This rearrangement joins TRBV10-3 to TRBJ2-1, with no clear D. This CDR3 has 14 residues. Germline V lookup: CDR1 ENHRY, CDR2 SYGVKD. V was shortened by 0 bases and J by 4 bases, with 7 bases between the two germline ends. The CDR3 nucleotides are TGTGCCATCAGTGAGTCGACTGAATACAATGAGCAGTTCTTC. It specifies CAISESTEYNEQFF.

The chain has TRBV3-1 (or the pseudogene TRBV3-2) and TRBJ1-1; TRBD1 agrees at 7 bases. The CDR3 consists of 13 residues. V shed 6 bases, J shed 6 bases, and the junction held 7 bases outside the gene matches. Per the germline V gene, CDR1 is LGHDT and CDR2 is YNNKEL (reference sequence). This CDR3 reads CASRATGTAEAFF. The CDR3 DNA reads TGTGCCAGCAGGGCGACAGGGACGGCTGAAGCTTTCTTT.

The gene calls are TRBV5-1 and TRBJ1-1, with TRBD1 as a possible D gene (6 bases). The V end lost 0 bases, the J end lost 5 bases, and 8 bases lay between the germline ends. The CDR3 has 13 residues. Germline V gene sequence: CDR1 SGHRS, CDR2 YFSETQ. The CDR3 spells CASSLGGTTEAFF. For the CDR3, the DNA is TGCGCCAGCAGCTTGGGGGGGACAACTGAAGCTTTCTTT.

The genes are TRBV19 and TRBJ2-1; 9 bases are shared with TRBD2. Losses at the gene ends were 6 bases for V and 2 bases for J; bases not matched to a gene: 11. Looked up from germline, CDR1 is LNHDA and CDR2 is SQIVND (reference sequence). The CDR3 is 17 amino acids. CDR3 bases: TGTGCCAGTAGCCCATCTTCGGGACTAGCTCCCTACAATGAGCAGTTCTTC. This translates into CASSPSSGLAPYNEQFF.

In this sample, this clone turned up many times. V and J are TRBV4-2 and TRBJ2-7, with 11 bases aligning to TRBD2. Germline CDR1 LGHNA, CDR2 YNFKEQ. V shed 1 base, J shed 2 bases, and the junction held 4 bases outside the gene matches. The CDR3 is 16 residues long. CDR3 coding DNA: TGTGCCAGCAGCCAAGGGCTAGCGGGGGGCACCTACGAGCAGTACTTC. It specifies CASSQGLAGGTYEQYF.

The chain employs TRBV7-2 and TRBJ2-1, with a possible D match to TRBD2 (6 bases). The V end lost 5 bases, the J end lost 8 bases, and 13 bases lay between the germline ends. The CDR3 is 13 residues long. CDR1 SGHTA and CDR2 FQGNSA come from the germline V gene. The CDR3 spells CASSRYSGDEQFF. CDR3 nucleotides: TGTGCCAGCAGCCGGTATTCGGGGGATGAGCAGTTCTTC. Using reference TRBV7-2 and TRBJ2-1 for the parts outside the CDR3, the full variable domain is GAGVSQSPSNKVTEKGKDVELRCDPISGHTALYWYRQSLGQGLEFLIYFQGNSAPDKSGLPSDRFSAERTGGSVSTLTIQRTQQEDSAVYLCASSRYSGDEQFFGPGTRLTVL.

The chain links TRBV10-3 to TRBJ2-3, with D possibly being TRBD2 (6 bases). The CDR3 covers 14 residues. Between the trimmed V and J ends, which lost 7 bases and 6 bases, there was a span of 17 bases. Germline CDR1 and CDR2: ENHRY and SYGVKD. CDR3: CAIKFSGVVDTQYF. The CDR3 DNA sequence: TGTGCCATCAAATTTTCGGGAGTGGTGGATACGCAGTATTTT.

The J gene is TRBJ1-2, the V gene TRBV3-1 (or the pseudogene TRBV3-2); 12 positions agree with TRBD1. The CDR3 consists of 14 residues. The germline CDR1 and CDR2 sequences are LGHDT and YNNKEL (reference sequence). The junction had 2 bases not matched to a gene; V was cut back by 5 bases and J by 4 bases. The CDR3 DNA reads TGTGCCAGCAGCGGGACAGGGGGCTTCTATGGCTACACCTTC. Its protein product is CASSGTGGFYGYTF.

As DNA, the CDR3 is TGCGCCAGCAGCTTGTTCCAGCGGGTTGGTACGCAGTATTTT. This gives the protein CASSLFQRVGTQYF. This chain uses TRBV5-1 with TRBJ2-3; D is possibly TRBD2 (6 bases). Trimming removed 1 base at V and 8 bases at J, with 14 bases between. Germline V gene sequence: CDR1 SGHRS, CDR2 YFSETQ. The CDR3 is 14 amino acids.

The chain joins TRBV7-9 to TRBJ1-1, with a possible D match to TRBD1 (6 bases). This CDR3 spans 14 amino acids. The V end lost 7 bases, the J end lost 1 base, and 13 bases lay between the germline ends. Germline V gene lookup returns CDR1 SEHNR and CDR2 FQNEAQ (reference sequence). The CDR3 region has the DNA TGTGCCAGCAATCCGGGACACAAGAACACTGAAGCTTTCTTT. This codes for CASNPGHKNTEAFF.

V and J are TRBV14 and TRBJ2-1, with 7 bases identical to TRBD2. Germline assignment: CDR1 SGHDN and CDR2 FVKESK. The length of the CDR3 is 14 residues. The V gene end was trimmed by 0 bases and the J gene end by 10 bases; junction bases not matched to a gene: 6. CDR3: CASSQDLGGVEQFF. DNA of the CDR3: TGTGCCAGCAGCCAAGATCTGGGGGGGGTGGAGCAGTTCTTC.

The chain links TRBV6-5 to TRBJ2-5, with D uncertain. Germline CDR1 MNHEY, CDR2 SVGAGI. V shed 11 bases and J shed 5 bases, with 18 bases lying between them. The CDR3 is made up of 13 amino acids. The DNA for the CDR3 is TGTGCCGCGTCCTTATGGGCCAGGGAGACCCAGTACTTC. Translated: CAASLWARETQYF.

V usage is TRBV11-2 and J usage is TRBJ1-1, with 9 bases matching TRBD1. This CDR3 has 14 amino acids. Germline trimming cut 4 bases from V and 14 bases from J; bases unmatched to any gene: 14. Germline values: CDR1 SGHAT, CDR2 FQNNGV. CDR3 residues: CASSSRLTGGIVFF. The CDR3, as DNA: TGTGCCAGCAGCTCTCGATTGACAGGGGGGATAGTATTCTTT.

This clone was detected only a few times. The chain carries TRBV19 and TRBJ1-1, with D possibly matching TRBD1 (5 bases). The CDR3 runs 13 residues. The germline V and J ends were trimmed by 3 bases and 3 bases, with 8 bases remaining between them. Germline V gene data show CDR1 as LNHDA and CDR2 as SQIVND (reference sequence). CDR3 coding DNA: TGTGCCAGTAGTATTGTAGGGGACACTGAAGCTTTCTTT. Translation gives CASSIVGDTEAFF.

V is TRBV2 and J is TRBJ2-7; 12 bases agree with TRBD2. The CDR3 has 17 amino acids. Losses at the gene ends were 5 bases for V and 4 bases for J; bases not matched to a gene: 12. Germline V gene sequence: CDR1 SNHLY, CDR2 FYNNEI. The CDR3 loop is CASSPLRGLAGRYEQYF. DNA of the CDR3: TGTGCCAGCAGTCCTCTCAGGGGACTAGCGGGTAGGTACGAGCAGTACTTC.

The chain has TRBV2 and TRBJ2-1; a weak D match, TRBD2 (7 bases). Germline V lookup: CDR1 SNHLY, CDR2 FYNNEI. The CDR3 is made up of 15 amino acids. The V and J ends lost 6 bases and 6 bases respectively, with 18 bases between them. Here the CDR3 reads CASRKQGGTTNEQFF. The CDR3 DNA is TGTGCCAGCAGAAAACAGGGAGGGACTACCAATGAGCAGTTCTTC. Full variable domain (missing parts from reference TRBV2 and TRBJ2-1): EPEVTQTPSHQVTQMGQEVILRCVPISNHLYFYWYRQILGQKVEFLVSFYNNEISEKSEIFDDQFSVERPDGSNFTLKIRSTKLEDSAMYFCASRKQGGTTNEQFFGPGTRLTVL.

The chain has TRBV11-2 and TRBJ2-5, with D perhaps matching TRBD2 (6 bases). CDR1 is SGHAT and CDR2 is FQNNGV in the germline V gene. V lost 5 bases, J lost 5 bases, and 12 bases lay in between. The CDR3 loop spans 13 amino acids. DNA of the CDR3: TGTGCCAGCAGCCAGGGACTGGTTGAGACCCAGTACTTC. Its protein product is CASSQGLVETQYF.

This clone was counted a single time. The CDR3 bases are TGCGCCAGCAGCTTGGCCCCTAGCGGGGACGACGAGCAGTACTTC. This encodes CASSLAPSGDDEQYF. This sequence joins TRBV5-1 and TRBJ2-7; 9 bases align to TRBD2. CDR1 is SGHRS, CDR2 YFSETQ, per germline. The CDR3 covers 15 residues. Trimming took 0 bases from V and 5 from J; bases not matched to a gene: 6.

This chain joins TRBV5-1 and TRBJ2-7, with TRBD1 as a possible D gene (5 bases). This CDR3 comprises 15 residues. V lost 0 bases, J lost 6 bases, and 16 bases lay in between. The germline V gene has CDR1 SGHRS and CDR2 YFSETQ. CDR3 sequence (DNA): TGCGCCAGCAGCTTGGACTCAGGGTCTGTGGGCGAGCAGTACTTC. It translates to CASSLDSGSVGEQYF.